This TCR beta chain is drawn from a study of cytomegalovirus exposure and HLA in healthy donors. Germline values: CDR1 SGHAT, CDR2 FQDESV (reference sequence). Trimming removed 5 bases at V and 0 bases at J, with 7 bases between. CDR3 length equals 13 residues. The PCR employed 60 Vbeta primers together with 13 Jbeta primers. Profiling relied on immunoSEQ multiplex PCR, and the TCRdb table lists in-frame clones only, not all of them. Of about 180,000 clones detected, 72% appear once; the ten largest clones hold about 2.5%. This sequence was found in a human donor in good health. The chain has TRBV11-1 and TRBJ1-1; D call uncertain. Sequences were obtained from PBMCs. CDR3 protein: CASSRGMNTEAFF. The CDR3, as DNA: TGTGCCAGCAGCCGCGGGATGAACACTGAAGCTTTCTTT.